The text below deals with one TCR beta chain. Its antigen remains unidentified. Data came from immunoSEQ multiplex PCR; TCRdb stores just in-frame clones and leaves some out. The profile shows under 150,000 clones, just over 85% of them singletons. The sample belongs to a study of Ad26.COV2.S vaccination and SARS-CoV-2 variants. General study points: With respect to non-spike TCR breadth, vaccine and placebo recipients were similar.

The sequence derives from a human donor who had recovered from COVID-19. The sequencing here drew on peripheral blood, taken after recovery from COVID-19.

The CDR3 nucleotides are TGTGCCAGCACTCAAGCAGGGAGCCCTAACTATGGCTACACCTTC. Residues: CASTQAGSPNYGYTF. The chain carries TRBV2 and TRBJ1-2, with a tentative D call TRBD1 (5 bases). This CDR3 region has 15 residues. Looked up from germline, CDR1 is SNHLY and CDR2 is FYNNEI. V lost 7 bases and J 0 bases, leaving 15 bases between the germline ends. Based on the CDR3 plus reference TRBV2 and TRBJ1-2, the full variable domain is EPEVTQTPSHQVTQMGQEVILRCVPISNHLYFYWYRQILGQKVEFLVSFYNNEISEKSEIFDDQFSVERPDGSNFTLKIRSTKLEDSAMYFCASTQAGSPNYGYTFGSGTRLTVV.